This T cell receptor (beta chain) came from a study of beta chain features in type 1 diabetes. Study in general: Healthy donors, compared against patients, showed similar age, gender and cell yields.

With respect to this clone: Its specificity is not known.

The CDR3 totals 17 residues. Per the germline V gene, CDR1 is SEHNR and CDR2 is FQNEAQ (reference sequence). With 5 bases clipped from V and 4 bases from J, the junction kept 14 bases outside the gene matches. The isolated RNA, all of it, was reverse transcribed, so expressed TCRB transcripts were what got sequenced. The data were produced by immunoSEQ multiplex PCR, yet TCRdb's version contains in-frame clones alone and is incomplete. Of about 230,000 clones listed, 9.6% were seen once; the top ten hold approximately 0.03%. Study-wide results and caveats: Patients and controls would be equally affected if PCR favored shorter templates. Fewer junction insertions and more nucleotide deletions appeared in type 1 diabetes patients. The similarity of naive, central memory and Treg TCRB repertoires appeared greater among patients than among healthy donors.

Sequenced sample: naive CD4+ T cells from blood. The source is a woman aged 18-29 years in good health. V and J are TRBV7-9 and TRBJ2-3; 8 nucleotides agree with TRBD1. The CDR3 here is CASSREARKQGADTQYF. CDR3 DNA: TGTGCCAGCAGCAGAGAGGCCCGGAAACAGGGGGCAGATACGCAGTATTTT.